This entry lists 9 T cell receptor beta chains sequenced from one sample in a study of T cell changes during pregnancy in multiple sclerosis. The table came from immunoSEQ multiplex PCR; TCRdb's copy has only in-frame clones and leaves some out. The sample consists of 35,000 to 50,000 clones, around 90% of them appearing once. Sequencing was performed on peripheral blood, taken in the second trimester of pregnancy. The origin of the receptors is a female donor in good health, enrolled as a control in a pregnancy study.

V and J are TRBV19 and TRBJ2-2; the D gene is possibly TRBD2 (6 bases). The V and J ends lost 5 bases and 7 bases respectively, with 20 bases between them. There are 16 residues in the CDR3. Germline CDR1 reads LNHDA; CDR2 reads SQIVND (reference sequence). In nucleotides, the CDR3 is TGTGCCAGTAGTGTTCGACCGGGACTCCGGAGCGGGGAGCTGTTTTTT. Translation: CASSVRPGLRSGELFF.

J is TRBJ2-7 and V is TRBV19; the match to TRBD1 covers 7 bases. Germline lookup yields CDR1 LNHDA and CDR2 SQIVND (reference sequence). This CDR3 is built from 12 residues. The trim removed 7 bases at V and 12 bases at J, leaving 12 bases unmatched. CDR3 protein: CASTPEQGSWYF. CDR3 in DNA: TGTGCCAGTACCCCAGAACAGGGGAGTTGGTACTTC. Filled out from reference TRBV19 and TRBJ2-7, the complete variable domain reads DGGITQSPKYLFRKEGQNVTLSCEQNLNHDAMYWYRQDPGQGLRLIYYSQIVNDFQKGDIAEGYSVSREKKESFPLTVTSAQKNPTAFYLCASTPEQGSWYFGPGTRLTVT.

The chain recombines TRBV20-1 with TRBJ2-1, with 8 bases fitting TRBD2. Germline V gene lookup returns CDR1 DFQATT and CDR2 SNEGSKA (reference sequence). This CDR3 is 11 amino acids long. V lost 6 bases and J lost 10; bases outside the gene matches: 5. The CDR3 protein is CSAASGSEQFF. The CDR3 DNA follows: TGCAGTGCAGCAAGCGGGAGCGAGCAGTTCTTC.

The CDR3 DNA sequence: TGTGCCAGCAGCTCCCCAGGGTTGACAGATACGCAGTATTTT. It codes for CASSSPGLTDTQYF. The chain carries TRBV5-6 and TRBJ2-3, with D tentatively TRBD1 (5 bases). The CDR3 consists of 14 residues. V was shortened by 3 bases and J by 3 bases, with 11 bases between the two germline ends. Germline assignment: CDR1 SGHDT and CDR2 YYEEEE.

This clone came up a few times. This chain connects TRBV6-6 to TRBJ1-1, with TRBD1 identical over 9 bases. V gave up 6 bases and J gave up 6 bases; unmatched junction bases: 8. The CDR3 totals 14 residues. Germline assignment: CDR1 MNHNY and CDR2 SVGAGI (reference sequence). The CDR3 spells CASRGQGVVPEAFF. CDR3 DNA sequence: TGTGCCAGCAGGGGACAGGGTGTGGTCCCTGAAGCTTTCTTT.

This chain links TRBV19 with TRBJ1-6; D may be TRBD1 (5 bases). The CDR3 has 16 residues. V lost 1 base and J 7 bases, leaving 14 bases between the germline ends. Germline lookup yields CDR1 LNHDA and CDR2 SQIVND (reference sequence). CDR3 DNA: TGTGCCAGTAGTATAGGAGCGGGGACTGGGAATTCACCCCTCCACTTT. Amino acids: CASSIGAGTGNSPLHF.

The J gene is TRBJ2-1, the V gene TRBV5-4; 14 bases agree with TRBD2. The CDR3 extends over 16 amino acids. CDR1 is SGHNT, CDR2 YYREEE, per germline (reference sequence). The J segment lost 9 bases and the V segment lost 1 base, leaving 6 bases of the junction unmatched. DNA for the CDR3: TGTGCCAGCAGCTTGAGAGGGACTAGCGGGAGTGGTGAGCAGTTCTTC. The encoded protein is CASSLRGTSGSGEQFF.

This chain joins TRBV19 and TRBJ1-4; 8 bases line up with TRBD1. The CDR3 runs 16 residues. The V gene's germline CDR1 is LNHDA and CDR2 SQIVND (reference sequence). V shed 6 bases, J shed 0 bases, and the junction held 6 bases outside the gene matches. CDR3 sequence (DNA): TGTGCCAGTAGATCAGGGACAGGTGCAACTAATGAAAAACTGTTTTTT. Encoded protein: CASRSGTGATNEKLFF.

J is TRBJ2-5 and V is TRBV7-2; TRBD1 agrees at 8 bases. Trimming at V came to 5 bases and at J to 4 bases, leaving 6 bases not matched to a gene. This CDR3 is built from 14 residues. The germline CDR1 and CDR2 sequences are SGHTA and FQGNSA. CDR3: CASSEDRGPETQYF. DNA of the CDR3: TGTGCCAGCAGCGAAGACAGGGGTCCAGAGACCCAGTACTTC.